The subject of this entry is one T cell receptor beta chain. Its antigen is unidentified. These data come from a study of siplizumab effects on memory and regulatory T cells. Findings and caveats of the study: Proof of suppressive function in proliferating Tregs from siplizumab cultures was not established. Sequences below about 10^-5 frequency were poorly captured, limiting mapping of alloreactive clones. Controls showed an average of around 30% Treg-derived mappable alloreactive CD4+ clones, while siplizumab showed about 71%.

The CDR3 sequence is 16 residues long. CDR1 and CDR2 from the germline V gene are SQVTM and ANQGSEA. V shed 7 bases, J shed 2 bases, and the junction held 9 bases outside the gene matches. Measured with immunoSEQ multiplex PCR; TCRdb has only the in-frame clones, and not every one. Here the sample spans about 82,000 clones, roughly 87% being singletons. This chain joins TRBV29-1 and TRBJ2-3, with 13 nucleotides matching TRBD2. This TCR was recovered from a human donor in good health. The specimen was Tregs sorted from blood. CDR3 bases: TGCAGCGGGAGACTAGCGGGGGGCCGGGTCACAGATACGCAGTATTTT. Translation gives CSGRLAGGRVTDTQYF.